The present TCR beta chain was sequenced within a study of beta chain features in type 1 diabetes. The study reverse transcribed the entire isolated RNA, so it sequenced expressed TCRB transcripts. The protocol was immunoSEQ multiplex PCR, while the TCRdb copy is restricted to in-frame clones and leaves out a portion. The sample holds 850,000 to 900,000 clones, 15% to 20% seen once. The sequence came from a young woman in good health. The specimen was naive CD4+ T cells from blood.

Here the CDR3 reads CASSQVGRRSNQPQHF. The CDR3 nucleotides are TGCGCCAGCAGCCAAGTTGGCAGGCGGTCGAATCAGCCCCAGCATTTT. V is TRBV4-1 and J is TRBJ1-5; D remains ambiguous. CDR1 is MGHRA, CDR2 YSYEKL, per germline. The CDR3 spans 16 residues. Trimming cost V 1 base and J 4 bases, with 14 bases left between them.